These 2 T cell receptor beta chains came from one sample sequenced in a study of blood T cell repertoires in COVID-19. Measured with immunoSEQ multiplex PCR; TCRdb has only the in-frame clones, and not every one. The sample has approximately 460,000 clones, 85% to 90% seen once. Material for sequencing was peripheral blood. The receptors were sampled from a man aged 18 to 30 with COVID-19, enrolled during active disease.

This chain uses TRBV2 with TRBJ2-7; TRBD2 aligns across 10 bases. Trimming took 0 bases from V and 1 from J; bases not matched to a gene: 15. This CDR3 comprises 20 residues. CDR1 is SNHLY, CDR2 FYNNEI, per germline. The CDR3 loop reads CASSEAAISSGGQLSYEQYF. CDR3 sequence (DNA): TGTGCCAGCAGTGAAGCAGCAATCTCTAGCGGGGGCCAATTATCCTACGAGCAGTACTTC. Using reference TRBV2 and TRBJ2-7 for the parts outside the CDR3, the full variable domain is EPEVTQTPSHQVTQMGQEVILRCVPISNHLYFYWYRQILGQKVEFLVSFYNNEISEKSEIFDDQFSVERPDGSNFTLKIRSTKLEDSAMYFCASSEAAISSGGQLSYEQYFGPGTRLTVT.

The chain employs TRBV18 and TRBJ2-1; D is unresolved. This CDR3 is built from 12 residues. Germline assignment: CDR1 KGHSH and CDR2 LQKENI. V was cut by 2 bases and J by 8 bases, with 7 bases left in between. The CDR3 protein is CASSPNSDEQFF. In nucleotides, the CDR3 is TGTGCCAGCTCACCAAATAGTGATGAGCAGTTCTTC. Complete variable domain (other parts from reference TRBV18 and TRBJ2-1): NAGVMQNPRHLVRRRGQEARLRCSPMKGHSHVYWYRQLPEEGLKFMVYLQKENIIDESGMPKERFSAEFPKEGPSILRIQQVVRGDSAAYFCASSPNSDEQFFGPGTRLTVL.